A selection of T cell receptor beta chains follows, all from one sample in a study of T-cell reconstitution after alpha-beta-depleted transplantation in children. Each CDR3 protein is one row after TCRdb ran MiXCR on the PCR reads. This sample carries almost 400,000 distinct CDR3 sequences, roughly 20% of them seen once, and the ten largest clones take 3% to 4.5%. Specimen: PBMCs from the stem cell graft donor, collected from the stem cell graft. The receptors derive from a human donor who donated a stem cell graft to a child with acute myeloid leukemia. Both conserved end residues are part of each CDR3. A D gene is named only where the DNA matches it firmly. Rows give clone size only sometimes, using once, few, many, or a class for an expanded clone.

clone_size: .; v_call: TRBV4-1; d_call: TRBD2; j_call: TRBJ2-7; cdr3_nt: TGCGCCAGCAGCCAAGATCAGACTAGCGGGAGGAGCTCCTACGAGCAGTACTTC; cdr3_aa: CASSQDQTSGRSSYEQYF
clone_size: .; v_call: TRBV29-1; d_call: TRBD1; j_call: TRBJ2-1; cdr3_nt: TGCAGCGTTGATCCCCTAGCCGGGACAGGGCTCGGCGAGCAGTTCTTC; cdr3_aa: CSVDPLAGTGLGEQFF
clone_size: many; v_call: TRBV20-1; d_call: TRBD1; j_call: TRBJ1-1; cdr3_nt: TGCAGTGCTAACAGGGGACTTACCATGAACACTGAAGCTTTCTTT; cdr3_aa: CSANRGLTMNTEAFF
clone_size: .; v_call: TRBV4-2; d_call: TRBD2; j_call: TRBJ2-3; cdr3_nt: TGTGCCAGCAGCCAAGAGACTAGCGCTTCCTTCACAGATACGCAGTATTTT; cdr3_aa: CASSQETSASFTDTQYF
clone_size: .; v_call: TRBV20-1; d_call: .; j_call: TRBJ2-4; cdr3_nt: TGCAGTGCCCCGCCCAATCCGGGACAACTAGCCAAAAACATTCAGTACTTC; cdr3_aa: CSAPPNPGQLAKNIQYF
clone_size: few; v_call: TRBV14; d_call: TRBD2; j_call: TRBJ2-1; cdr3_nt: TGTGCCAGCAGCCGGACTAGCGGGATAGATGAGCAGTTCTTC; cdr3_aa: CASSRTSGIDEQFF
clone_size: few; v_call: TRBV4-1; d_call: .; j_call: TRBJ2-3; cdr3_nt: TGCGCCAGCAGCCAGATCTTCCCCATTAGCACAGATACGCAGTATTTT; cdr3_aa: CASSQIFPISTDTQYF
clone_size: .; v_call: TRBV6-5; d_call: .; j_call: TRBJ2-1; cdr3_nt: TGTGCCAGCAGTTACTGGCGGGGCAGGACCAAAAACAATGAGCAGTTCTTC; cdr3_aa: CASSYWRGRTKNNEQFF
clone_size: many; v_call: TRBV29-1; d_call: TRBD1; j_call: TRBJ2-1; cdr3_nt: TGCAGCGCCGGGACAGAGAATTACAATGAGCAGTTCTTC; cdr3_aa: CSAGTENYNEQFF
clone_size: many; v_call: TRBV25-1; d_call: TRBD2; j_call: TRBJ2-5; cdr3_nt: TGTGCCAGCAGTGCTCCCGGGACTAGCGGGATGGCGGAAGAGACCCAGTACTTC; cdr3_aa: CASSAPGTSGMAEETQYF
clone_size: .; v_call: TRBV15; d_call: .; j_call: TRBJ2-7; cdr3_nt: TGTGCCACCAGCTACAGTATCTTTGGCGAGCAGTACTTC; cdr3_aa: CATSYSIFGEQYF
clone_size: .; v_call: TRBV20-1; d_call: TRBD2; j_call: TRBJ2-2; cdr3_nt: TGCAGTGCTACTACTAGCGGGAGTGCGAACACCGGGGAGCTGTTTTTT; cdr3_aa: CSATTSGSANTGELFF
clone_size: .; v_call: TRBV21-1; d_call: .; j_call: TRBJ2-5; cdr3_nt: TGTGCCAGCAGCACCCCTCCCCAGTACTTC; cdr3_aa: CASSTPPQYF
clone_size: .; v_call: TRBV24-1; d_call: .; j_call: TRBJ1-5; cdr3_nt: TGTGCCACCAGTAACAGAGGGGATCAGCCCCAGCATTTT; cdr3_aa: CATSNRGDQPQHF
clone_size: few; v_call: TRBV28; d_call: .; j_call: TRBJ2-1; cdr3_nt: TGTGCCACCCGGGGTTACTACAATGAGCAGTTCTTC; cdr3_aa: CATRGYYNEQFF
clone_size: many; v_call: TRBV6-5; d_call: TRBD1; j_call: TRBJ2-1; cdr3_nt: TGTGCCAGCAGTTACGGGGGGACAGGAGTCTACAATGAGCAGTTCTTC; cdr3_aa: CASSYGGTGVYNEQFF
clone_size: .; v_call: TRBV20-1; d_call: TRBD2; j_call: TRBJ2-3; cdr3_nt: TGCAGTGCTACCAGGACTAGCGGGATCTCTAGCACAGATACGCAGTATTTT; cdr3_aa: CSATRTSGISSTDTQYF
clone_size: .; v_call: TRBV20-1; d_call: .; j_call: TRBJ2-2; cdr3_nt: TGCAGTGCAGCGGACAGCCGCCAAACCGGGGAGCTGTTTTTT; cdr3_aa: CSAADSRQTGELFF
clone_size: few; v_call: TRBV6-2/TRBV6-3; d_call: .; j_call: TRBJ2-7; cdr3_nt: TGTGCCAGCATGCGACACTACGAGCAGTACTTC; cdr3_aa: CASMRHYEQYF
clone_size: once; v_call: TRBV11-2; d_call: .; j_call: TRBJ2-5; cdr3_nt: TGTGCCAGCAGCTTAGATCGGCCGGGGGCCTTGGAGACCCAGTACTTC; cdr3_aa: CASSLDRPGALETQYF
clone_size: .; v_call: TRBV4-2; d_call: .; j_call: TRBJ1-1; cdr3_nt: TGTGCCAGCAGCCAAGATCTTGGCGGGGCCGTCACTGAAGCTTTCTTT; cdr3_aa: CASSQDLGGAVTEAFF
clone_size: few; v_call: TRBV7-2; d_call: .; j_call: TRBJ2-7; cdr3_nt: TGTGCCAGCAGCTTAGAGGGTAGTACTAGAATCTACGAGCAGTACTTC; cdr3_aa: CASSLEGSTRIYEQYF
clone_size: few; v_call: TRBV5-1; d_call: TRBD1; j_call: TRBJ2-4; cdr3_nt: TGCGCCAGCAGCTTGGCACGGGACAGTTTTAACATTCAGTACTTC; cdr3_aa: CASSLARDSFNIQYF
clone_size: .; v_call: TRBV20-1; d_call: TRBD2; j_call: TRBJ2-4; cdr3_nt: TGCAGTGCTCGCCCGGGACTAGCGGGAGGCAAGCTAGCCAAAAACATTCAGTACTTC; cdr3_aa: CSARPGLAGGKLAKNIQYF
clone_size: .; v_call: TRBV5-1; d_call: TRBD1; j_call: TRBJ2-5; cdr3_nt: TGCGCCAGCAGCTTACGCCACCCGGGACAGCAAGAGACCCAGTACTTC; cdr3_aa: CASSLRHPGQQETQYF
clone_size: few; v_call: TRBV4-1; d_call: TRBD2; j_call: TRBJ2-5; cdr3_nt: TGCGCCAGCAGCCAAGACCTAGCGGTTAGGGAGACCCAGTACTTC; cdr3_aa: CASSQDLAVRETQYF
clone_size: .; v_call: TRBV6-5; d_call: TRBD1; j_call: TRBJ2-1; cdr3_nt: TGTGCCAGCAGTTACTTCGGCGGGACAGGGTACAATGAGCAGTTCTTC; cdr3_aa: CASSYFGGTGYNEQFF
clone_size: many; v_call: TRBV7-6; d_call: .; j_call: TRBJ2-1; cdr3_nt: TGTGCCAGCAGCCCGGCGACTGGCCGACATGAGCAGTTCTTC; cdr3_aa: CASSPATGRHEQFF
clone_size: many; v_call: TRBV12-3/TRBV12-4; d_call: .; j_call: TRBJ2-7; cdr3_nt: TGTGCCAGCAGTTTGTATACAGGGCGATACGAGCAGTACTTC; cdr3_aa: CASSLYTGRYEQYF
clone_size: many; v_call: TRBV29-1; d_call: TRBD1; j_call: TRBJ1-1; cdr3_nt: TGCAGCGCCTACGGACAGGGGAGCACTGAAGCTTTCTTT; cdr3_aa: CSAYGQGSTEAFF
clone_size: many; v_call: TRBV29-1; d_call: .; j_call: TRBJ2-3; cdr3_nt: TGCAGCGTTGAAAGGGGTAGCTGGCAGTATTTT; cdr3_aa: CSVERGSWQYF
clone_size: few; v_call: TRBV5-1; d_call: TRBD1; j_call: TRBJ1-1; cdr3_nt: TGCGCCAGCAGCTTCCGACAGGGCGCTGAAGCTTTCTTT; cdr3_aa: CASSFRQGAEAFF
clone_size: .; v_call: TRBV15; d_call: .; j_call: TRBJ2-7; cdr3_nt: TGTGCCACAAGCAGGAGCCTAGAAGGCGAGCAGTACTTC; cdr3_aa: CATSRSLEGEQYF
clone_size: few; v_call: TRBV10-3; d_call: TRBD2; j_call: TRBJ2-2; cdr3_nt: TGTGCCATCAGTGAGTCGAGCGGGAGAGACACCGGGGAGCTGTTTTTT; cdr3_aa: CAISESSGRDTGELFF
clone_size: .; v_call: TRBV20-1; d_call: TRBD2; j_call: TRBJ2-1; cdr3_nt: TGCAGTGCTTCGAGCCTAGCGGTTCAATACAATGAGCAGTTCTTC; cdr3_aa: CSASSLAVQYNEQFF
clone_size: many; v_call: TRBV20-1; d_call: TRBD2; j_call: TRBJ2-7; cdr3_nt: TGCAGTGCTAGGGGGCTCCGGGGGGGAGTCTCCTACGAGCAGTACTTC; cdr3_aa: CSARGLRGGVSYEQYF
clone_size: .; v_call: TRBV7-9; d_call: .; j_call: TRBJ2-1; cdr3_nt: TGTGCCAGCAGCCCCAACGATGAGCAGTTCTTC; cdr3_aa: CASSPNDEQFF
clone_size: .; v_call: TRBV5-1; d_call: TRBD1; j_call: TRBJ1-1; cdr3_nt: TGCGCCAGCAGCCCCCCTCGGGAGGGGGCGCTTGGCACTGAAGCTTTCTTT; cdr3_aa: CASSPPREGALGTEAFF
clone_size: few; v_call: TRBV12-3/TRBV12-4; d_call: TRBD2; j_call: TRBJ2-5; cdr3_nt: TGTGCCAGCACCCGCTCGGGGACTAGCGGTACTCAAGAGACCCAGTACTTC; cdr3_aa: CASTRSGTSGTQETQYF
clone_size: .; v_call: TRBV7-9; d_call: TRBD2; j_call: TRBJ2-7; cdr3_nt: TGTGCCAGCAGCCCCCAAGGGACTAGCAACGAGCAGTACTTC; cdr3_aa: CASSPQGTSNEQYF
clone_size: many; v_call: TRBV20-1; d_call: .; j_call: TRBJ2-3; cdr3_nt: TGCAGTGCTAGGGGCTATTTAGATACGCAGTATTTT; cdr3_aa: CSARGYLDTQYF
clone_size: few; v_call: TRBV12-3/TRBV12-4; d_call: .; j_call: TRBJ2-1; cdr3_nt: TGTGCCAGCAGTTTACATGGCGCCGACAATGAGCAGTTCTTC; cdr3_aa: CASSLHGADNEQFF
clone_size: few; v_call: TRBV20-1; d_call: .; j_call: TRBJ1-1; cdr3_nt: TGCAACGCGGGTGATATGAACACTGAAGCTTTCTTT; cdr3_aa: CNAGDMNTEAFF
clone_size: many; v_call: TRBV28; d_call: .; j_call: TRBJ2-1; cdr3_nt: TGTGCCAGCACGTCCAGCATAAATGAGCAGTTCTTC; cdr3_aa: CASTSSINEQFF
clone_size: few; v_call: TRBV29-1; d_call: .; j_call: TRBJ2-5; cdr3_nt: TGCAGCGTTGCATTTGGGGCAGAAGAGACCCAGTACTTC; cdr3_aa: CSVAFGAEETQYF
clone_size: few; v_call: TRBV4-2; d_call: .; j_call: TRBJ1-3; cdr3_nt: TGTGCCAGCAGCCAAGAGGCGCGCATCTCTGGAAACACCATATATTTT; cdr3_aa: CASSQEARISGNTIYF
clone_size: .; v_call: TRBV28; d_call: .; j_call: TRBJ1-2; cdr3_nt: TGTGCCAGCAGCGCTGGGGGTTGGCCTGGGGGCTATGGCTACACCTTC; cdr3_aa: CASSAGGWPGGYGYTF
clone_size: few; v_call: TRBV29-1; d_call: .; j_call: TRBJ2-7; cdr3_nt: TGCAGCGTTGCCGGACAATTCGAGCAGTACTTC; cdr3_aa: CSVAGQFEQYF
clone_size: .; v_call: TRBV9; d_call: TRBD2; j_call: TRBJ2-1; cdr3_nt: TGTGCCAGCAGCGTAGGACTAGCGGGAGGACCAATAAGCTCCTACAATGAGCAGTTCTTC; cdr3_aa: CASSVGLAGGPISSYNEQFF
clone_size: few; v_call: TRBV7-9; d_call: .; j_call: TRBJ1-4; cdr3_nt: TGTGCCAGCAGCCCAGATACAAAACTGTTTTTT; cdr3_aa: CASSPDTKLFF